This T cell receptor beta chain was found in a study of blood T cell repertoires in COVID-19. Study as a whole: COVID-19 samples, acute and convalescent, were from the United States, Italy and Spain. PBMCs, B-cell-depleted T cells, or T cells were the source of the cDNA or gDNA that made up the material.

Authors' data handling: Nucleated cell counts were estimated from reference gene primer amplification. Assay used: immunoSEQ multiplex PCR; TCRdb lists only in-frame clones, some missing. That table supplies the V and J calls and clone size; D and trimming were determined from the DNA. Here the sample spans about 68,000 clones, roughly nine tenths being singletons. The CDR3 runs 16 residues. Germline CDR1 is LGHNA and CDR2 is YSLEER. V was pared by 5 bases and J by 0 bases, with 7 bases of the junction left unmatched. The chain couples TRBV4-3 to TRBJ2-1, with 7 bases lining up with TRBD2. What was sequenced was peripheral blood. This clonotype was obtained from a man between 45 and 60 years old with active COVID-19. In DNA, the CDR3 is TGCGCCAGCAGCTCCTCGGGCGGGGGCTCCTACAATGAGCAGTTCTTC. This encodes CASSSSGGGSYNEQFF.